What follows are 13 T cell receptor beta chains derived from one specimen sequenced in a study of cytomegalovirus exposure and HLA in healthy donors. PCR used 60 Vbeta primers and 13 Jbeta primers. Profiling relied on immunoSEQ multiplex PCR, and the TCRdb table lists in-frame clones only, not all of them. This table has fewer than 250,000 clones, roughly 80% appearing once. Sequencing used PBMCs. The receptor source for this set is a man aged 30-40 years in good health and CMV-seronegative.

The chain uses TRBV11-2 and TRBJ1-1, with D uncertain. V dropped 4 bases and J dropped 8 bases, with 8 bases sitting between them. The CDR3 loop spans 11 amino acids. CDR1 is SGHAT and CDR2 is FQNNGV in the germline V gene. The CDR3 protein is CASSSYMEAFF. CDR3 sequence (DNA): TGTGCCAGCAGCTCGTATATGGAAGCTTTCTTT.

V and J are TRBV19 and TRBJ1-5, with 7 bases matching TRBD1. V gave up 0 bases and J gave up 11 bases; unmatched junction bases: 13. Germline V CDR1 and CDR2: LNHDA, SQIVND (reference sequence). The CDR3 spans 16 residues. CDR3 coding DNA: TGTGCCAGTAGTATAGATCTAGAACAGGGGCCCATCGCCCAGCATTTT. It codes for CASSIDLEQGPIAQHF.

The gene calls are TRBV29-1 and TRBJ1-2; perhaps TRBD1 as D (6 bases). The CDR3 sequence is 12 residues long. CDR1 SQVTM and CDR2 ANQGSEA come from the germline V gene. Trimming left V 7 bases short and J 4 bases short, with 13 bases between. In DNA, the CDR3 is TGCAGCGGGGGGCCCGGCGGCTATGGCTACACCTTC. Its translation is CSGGPGGYGYTF.

The genes are TRBV7-9 and TRBJ2-2; unclear D gene. Trimming took off 3 bases at V and 1 base at J, with 6 bases between the two ends. The CDR3 loop spans 14 amino acids. Germline V gives CDR1 SEHNR, CDR2 FQNEAQ (reference sequence). CDR3 in amino acids: CASSFRQNTGELFF. As DNA, the CDR3 is TGTGCCAGCAGCTTCCGACAGAACACCGGGGAGCTGTTTTTT.

A few counts support this clone. The V and J genes are TRBV28 and TRBJ1-1, with TRBD1 identical over 7 bases. The CDR3 sequence is 13 residues long. V lost 8 bases, J lost 5 bases, and 8 bases stayed unmatched. The germline V gene encodes CDR1 MDHEN and CDR2 SYDVKM. CDR3 nucleotides: TGTGCCAGCCAGGGGGAGGTAGGGACTGAAGCTTTCTTT. Residues: CASQGEVGTEAFF. Looking up the rest from reference TRBV28 and TRBJ1-1 gives the full variable domain: DVKVTQSSRYLVKRTGEKVFLECVQDMDHENMFWYRQDPGLGLRLIYFSYDVKMKEKGDIPEGYSVSREKKERFSLILESASTNQTSMYLCASQGEVGTEAFFGQGTRLTVV.

V is TRBV5-1 and J is TRBJ1-2; TRBD1 matches at 9 bases. The length of the CDR3 is 16 residues. After removal of 3 bases from V and 0 bases from J, the junction contained 6 bases not matched to a gene. In germline, CDR1 is SGHRS, CDR2 YFSETQ. CDR3 DNA: TGCGCCAGCAGCTCCGGGACAGGGACAGCTAACTATGGCTACACCTTC. This gives the protein CASSSGTGTANYGYTF.

The chain employs TRBV7-2 and TRBJ2-7; a weak D match, TRBD2 (5 bases). This CDR3 contains 13 residues. CDR1 and CDR2 from the germline V gene are SGHTA and FQGNSA. Trimming removed 2 bases from V and 5 bases from J, with 10 bases in between. CDR3 bases: TGTGCCAGCAGCTTAAATCGGGATAACGAGCAGTACTTC. Amino acids: CASSLNRDNEQYF.

A note on this clone: Its ends do not fully match the called genes, so a read error is possible. The chain uses TRBV18 and TRBJ2-6, with D perhaps matching TRBD1 (5 bases). Germline assignment: CDR1 KGHSH and CDR2 LQKENI. The CDR3 totals 16 residues. CDR3 in amino acids: CASSLDSSSGASVLTF. CDR3 nucleotides: TGTGCCAGCTCACTCGACAGCAGCTCTGGGGCCAGCGTCCTGACTTTC.

The V call is TRBV5-6, the J call TRBJ1-4, with D uncertain. The CDR3 covers 14 residues. The germline V gene encodes CDR1 SGHDT and CDR2 YYEEEE. Between the trimmed V and J ends, which lost 1 base and 8 bases, there was a span of 12 bases. The CDR3 here is CASSLKTVGEKLFF. CDR3 sequence (DNA): TGTGCCAGCAGCTTGAAAACGGTGGGCGAAAAACTGTTTTTT.

The chain uses TRBV2 and TRBJ2-5; D is possibly TRBD2 (6 bases). Deletions cut 6 bases from V and 3 bases from J, with 11 bases between. The germline V gene has CDR1 SNHLY and CDR2 FYNNEI. This CDR3 has 13 amino acids. Here the CDR3 reads CASSRDFEETQYF. CDR3 DNA: TGTGCCAGCAGCCGGGACTTCGAAGAGACCCAGTACTTC. Full variable domain (rest looked up from reference TRBV2 and TRBJ2-5): EPEVTQTPSHQVTQMGQEVILRCVPISNHLYFYWYRQILGQKVEFLVSFYNNEISEKSEIFDDQFSVERPDGSNFTLKIRSTKLEDSAMYFCASSRDFEETQYFGPGTRLLVL.

As for this clone: One junction end disagrees with the germline gene, perhaps due to a read error. The same CDR3 also results from other DNA sequences found in this sample. The V gene is TRBV4-1, the J gene TRBJ1-2, with D possibly being TRBD1 (6 bases). Germline-derived CDR1 and CDR2 are MGHRA and YSYEKL. The CDR3 consists of 16 residues. This chain's CDR3 is CASSLSRDIANYGYTF. Here the CDR3 DNA reads TGCGCCAGCAGCCTAAGCCGGGACATAGCTAACTACGGCTACACCTTC.

The J gene is TRBJ1-4, the V gene TRBV7-8, with a tentative D call TRBD1 (6 bases). CDR1 and CDR2 from the germline V gene are SGHVS and FQNEAQ. The length of the CDR3 is 16 residues. V lost 1 base and J 4 bases, leaving 13 bases between the germline ends. In DNA, the CDR3 is TGTGCCAGCAGCTTAGATGCCAGGGGCGGTAATGAAAAACTGTTTTTT. Translation gives CASSLDARGGNEKLFF.

The genes are TRBV18 and TRBJ1-6; TRBD1 matches 9 bases. Trimming removed 3 bases from V and 11 bases from J; junction bases left unmatched: 5. This CDR3 has 14 amino acids. Germline V gene sequence: CDR1 KGHSH, CDR2 LQKENI. CDR3 amino acids: CASSPGQGSPPLHF. The CDR3, as DNA: TGTGCCAGCTCACCGGGACAGGGTAGTCCACCCCTCCACTTT.